This T cell receptor (beta chain) was sequenced in a study of radiation and T cells in renal cell carcinoma. Time point here: baseline pretreatment blood. Treatment noted: 15 Gy SBRT to primary tumor, nephrectomy 4 weeks later. The ends were cut back, 1 base at V and 1 base at J, with 6 bases in the middle. This CDR3 is built from 14 residues. Germline V gives CDR1 SGHVS, CDR2 FQNEAQ. Some clones are missing from TCRdb's copy, which holds only in-frame ones; the method was immunoSEQ multiplex PCR. The sample lists roughly 120,000 clones; roughly 85% were seen once. The sample was blood, taken from a patient whose treatment included radiotherapy and nephrectomy. The chain is built from TRBV7-8 and TRBJ2-3; no clear D. The TCR comes from a woman aged 60-75 years with renal cell carcinoma. The CDR3 sequence: CASSLGDRTDTQYF. Written as DNA, the CDR3 is TGTGCCAGCAGCTTAGGTGACCGCACAGATACGCAGTATTTT.